The rows below give T cell receptor beta chains drawn from one sample of a study of immune evolution from preneoplasia to lung adenocarcinoma. The protocol was immunoSEQ multiplex PCR, while the TCRdb copy is restricted to in-frame clones and leaves out a portion. Of roughly 10,000 clones in the sample, 70% to 80% were seen once. Sequenced input: FFPE minimally invasive lung adenocarcinoma tissue. These receptors came from a person between 65 and 79 years old with lung adenocarcinoma. The conserved cysteine and the conserved F or W are not part of the CDR3 here.

V | CDR3
TRBV5-1 | ASRLAGLYNEQF
TRBV4-1 | ASSQDTRNSPLH
TRBV5-4 | ASSLGGWDTQY
TRBV7-9 | ASSAPAGNTIY
TRBV30 | AWRPTTGGYGYT
TRBV7-9 | ASSLGRAKTQY
TRBV28 | ASGTRLYGYT
TRBV5-1 | ASSGTYEQY
TRBV14 | ASSQGRTSGLTKNIQY
TRBV4-1 | ASSQASGGAFTDTQY
TRBV4-1 | ASSQSSTMRGDKGNEQF
TRBV28 | ASRRTGNYGYT
TRBV18 | ASSPIENTEAF
TRBV6-4 | ASSDGTSGGNEQF
TRBV30 | AWSVRLAEEETQY
TRBV10-3 | AISDRNDQPQH
TRBV15 | ATSRGGTGVLAKNIQY
TRBV29-1 | SVRAVRSSSYEQY
TRBV29-1 | SVEATGFGEQY
TRBV30 | AWDRGGRDTQY
TRBV19 | ASTGPNQPQH
TRBV7-2 | ASSFRQGAGETQY
TRBV5-8 | ASSEQRGTEAF
TRBV7-2 | ASSTGNYEQY
TRBV7-2 | ASSLEQAQVETQY
TRBV4-2 | ASSGSVSAANEQF
TRBV19 | ASRDLIGDRRGTEAF
TRBV7-2 | ASSLSVQKTPRVGYT
TRBV2 | ASIKGQGGAYGYT
TRBV6-5 | ASSFAGGEAF
TRBV27 | ASSFGVGPYEQY
TRBV19 | ASQGPSTDTQY
TRBV29-1 | SVSKSTRDNEQF
TRBV30 | AWSPASDGGEKLF
TRBV29-1 | SVADGYEQY
TRBV7-9 | ASSPAENSPLH
TRBV2 | ASSDVGRKNAPLH
TRBV9 | ASSVGGDGFEKLF
TRBV18 | ASSRTATSTDTQY
TRBV6-6 | ASILGGMGNQPQH
TRBV19 | ASRLGQPSGYT
TRBV2 | ASSVNKGEKLF
TRBV6-1 | ASSEPDWDFYYNEQF
TRBV5-5 | ASSLATWGGLSGNTIY
TRBV5-6 | ASSLSRVITPEAF
TRBV6-6 | ASSYSDRGYYGYT
TRBV9 | ASSATGSRGELF
TRBV20-1 | SARSVRAQH
TRBV4-2 | ASSHLGANQPQH
TRBV19 | ASSKIAGPKETQY
TRBV7-9 | ASSWQGADTEAF
TRBV9 | ASSYVQNTEAF
TRBV4-1 | ASSQDHYGGRSPLH
TRBV9 | ASSVRSSYNSPLH
TRBV4-1 | ASSQDRGTSYTGELF
TRBV19 | ASSLDREKLF
TRBV27 | ASSFWNDNEQF
TRBV6-5 | ASSYSNTEAF